The clone carrying this T cell receptor beta chain was observed a few times. No antigen is known for it. This specimen belongs to a study of cytomegalovirus exposure and HLA in healthy donors. Whole-study results and caveats: Solely CMV serostatus was available to characterize immune exposure.

The PCR ran on 60 Vbeta and 13 Jbeta primers. Here immunoSEQ multiplex PCR was the method, and the copy in TCRdb shows in-frame clones only, minus some. The data hold 200,000 to 250,000 clones, with about 85% observed a single time. Trimming removed 4 bases from V and 5 bases from J, with 11 bases in between. Germline V lookup: CDR1 SQVTM, CDR2 ANQGSEA. This CDR3 spans 12 amino acids. The clonotype was recovered from a girl aged 2-15 years in good health and CMV-seronegative. The chain carries TRBV29-1 and TRBJ1-1, with D maybe TRBD1 (6 bases). The sequenced sample consisted of PBMCs. The CDR3 loop is CSVVPGQTEAFF. The CDR3, as DNA: TGCAGCGTTGTCCCCGGACAGACTGAAGCTTTCTTT. Drawing the rest from reference TRBV29-1 and TRBJ1-1, the complete variable domain is SAVISQKPSRDICQRGTSLTIQCQVDSQVTMMFWYRQQPGQSLTLIATANQGSEATYESGFVIDKFPISRPNLTFSTLTVSNMSPEDSSIYLCSVVPGQTEAFFGQGTRLTVV.